What follows is one TCR beta chain and its context. This sample is part of a study of T cell responses to AZD1222 COVID-19 vaccine. The method was immunoSEQ multiplex PCR; TCRdb's version includes in-frame clones alone and lacks a portion of them. The sample has 150,000 to 200,000 clones, roughly 88% seen once; the top ten hold more than 9%. Germline CDR1 SGHRS, CDR2 YFSETQ. The CDR3 is 19 amino acids. V lost 0 bases to trimming and J lost 1 base; unmatched junction nucleotides: 5. The TCR originated in an adult who received the AZD1222 COVID-19 vaccine. J is TRBJ2-1 and V is TRBV5-1; 15 bases are shared with TRBD2. Sample: peripheral blood, taken 28 days after the second AZD1222 dose. The CDR3 DNA reads TGCGCCAGCAGCTTGGGTGGGACTAGCGGGGGGTTGTCCTACAATGAGCAGTTCTTC. Amino acid sequence: CASSLGGTSGGLSYNEQFF.